These 31 T cell receptor beta chains came from one sample sequenced in a study of T cell responses to AZD1222 COVID-19 vaccine. The repertoire was sequenced with immunoSEQ multiplex PCR; TCRdb's copy has only in-frame clones and lacks some. This table holds approximately 120,000 clones, 87% found once. The source was peripheral blood, collected on day 0 of AZD1222 vaccination. These receptors were taken from an adult in good health.

The CDR3 nucleotides are TGTGCCAGCAGTGAAAATAAGCGGACCACAGATACGCAGTATTTT. This gives the protein CASSENKRTTDTQYF. The chain uses TRBV6-1 and TRBJ2-3, with a weak D call TRBD2 (5 bases). Trimming removed 2 bases from V and 2 bases from J, with 11 bases in between. The CDR3 spans 15 residues. Germline-derived CDR1 and CDR2 are MNHNS and SASEGT.

This rearrangement joins TRBV7-9 to TRBJ1-2; weak D call: TRBD1 (6 bases). Germline V gene lookup returns CDR1 SEHNR and CDR2 FQNEAQ (reference sequence). The ends were cut back, 6 bases at V and 0 bases at J, with 14 bases in the middle. This CDR3 is built from 15 residues. Here the CDR3 reads CASSWGGASNYGYTF. The CDR3 DNA is TGTGCCAGCAGTTGGGGGGGCGCCTCTAACTATGGCTACACCTTC. The full variable domain, completed using reference TRBV7-9 and TRBJ1-2, is DTGVSQNPRHKITKRGQNVTFRCDPISEHNRLYWYRQTLGQGPEFLTYFQNEAQLEKSRLLSDRFSAERPKGSFSTLEIQRTEQGDSAMYLCASSWGGASNYGYTFGSGTRLTVV.

This chain links TRBV28 with TRBJ1-1, with D possibly being TRBD1 (5 bases). Germline V gives CDR1 MDHEN, CDR2 SYDVKM. The CDR3 is made up of 13 amino acids. V was cut by 7 bases and J by 1 base, with 10 bases left in between. CDR3 sequence: CASTGPANTEAFF. DNA of the CDR3: TGTGCCAGCACGGGACCCGCGAACACTGAAGCTTTCTTT.

This clone was observed a single time. The J gene is TRBJ2-5, the V gene TRBV19; 12 bases map to TRBD2. The CDR3 is 16 amino acids. CDR1 LNHDA and CDR2 SQIVND come from the germline V gene (reference sequence). V gave up 8 bases and J gave up 1 base; unmatched junction bases: 8. The CDR3 is CASASRTSGIQETQYF. CDR3 DNA sequence: TGTGCCAGTGCGTCTCGGACTAGCGGGATCCAAGAGACCCAGTACTTC.

The J gene is TRBJ1-4, the V gene TRBV28; D is uncertain. The CDR3 sequence is 15 residues long. Germline values: CDR1 MDHEN, CDR2 SYDVKM. Deletions cut 7 bases from V and 5 bases from J, with 17 bases between. The DNA for the CDR3 is TGTGCCAGCATTCCCCGGACGGCCTTAAATGAAAAACTGTTTTTT. Translated: CASIPRTALNEKLFF.

This clone was seen a handful of times. The V gene is TRBV7-6, the J gene TRBJ2-1; D gene ambiguous. The CDR3 spans 13 residues. Germline CDR1 is SGHVS and CDR2 is FNYEAQ. With 2 bases removed from V and 7 bases from J, the gap between germline ends came to 9 bases. DNA for the CDR3: TGTGCCAGCAGCTTAACCACAGTTAATGAGCAGTTCTTC. Its translation: CASSLTTVNEQFF.

This clone is a singleton in its sample. This chain uses TRBV19 with TRBJ1-5; TRBD1 might be the D (5 bases). There are 15 residues in the CDR3. From germline, CDR1 is LNHDA and CDR2 SQIVND (reference sequence). The V gene lost 3 bases and the J gene lost 2 bases, with 11 bases spanning the gap. The chain's CDR3 is CASSMGGFGNQPQHF. Written as DNA, the CDR3 is TGTGCCAGTAGTATGGGGGGGTTTGGCAATCAGCCCCAGCATTTT.

The V and J genes are TRBV24-1 and TRBJ2-3; TRBD1 agrees at 8 bases. Looked up from germline, CDR1 is KGHDR and CDR2 is SFDVKD. V was pared by 4 bases and J by 1 base, with 18 bases of the junction left unmatched. The CDR3 runs 20 residues. CDR3 nucleotide sequence: TGTGCCACCAGTGAATCCGGGACAGGACAATTGTCCTGGGGCACAGATACGCAGTATTTT. The encoded protein is CATSESGTGQLSWGTDTQYF.

The CDR3 here is CSVAGAGGPQETQYF. The CDR3 DNA follows: TGCAGCGTTGCGGGGGCCGGCGGGCCCCAAGAGACCCAGTACTTC. The chain recombines TRBV29-1 with TRBJ2-5; D could derive from TRBD1 or TRBD2 (6 bases each). The V gene lost 4 bases and the J gene lost 1 base, with 16 bases spanning the gap. Germline loops: CDR1 SQVTM, CDR2 ANQGSEA. The CDR3 contains 15 residues.

The chain carries TRBV28 and TRBJ2-2, with 8 bases identical to TRBD2. J gave up 1 base and V 6 bases, and 7 bases lay outside the gene matches. Germline loops: CDR1 MDHEN, CDR2 SYDVKM. The length of the CDR3 is 16 residues. The CDR3 DNA is TGTGCCAGCAGCGACACTAGCGGAAGGAACACCGGGGAGCTGTTTTTT. This codes for CASSDTSGRNTGELFF.

CDR3 amino acids: CASSLDGTDRYEQYF. In DNA, the CDR3 is TGCGCCAGCAGCTTGGATGGGACGGACAGGTACGAGCAGTACTTC. This chain links TRBV5-1 with TRBJ2-7; 7 positions match TRBD1. V lost 0 bases and J lost 4; bases outside the gene matches: 7. The germline CDR1 and CDR2 sequences are SGHRS and YFSETQ. The CDR3 extends over 15 amino acids.

This clone was detected only a few times. The rearrangement joins TRBV18 to TRBJ1-1; no reliable D call. From germline, CDR1 is KGHSH and CDR2 LQKENI. The V and J ends lost 2 bases and 1 base respectively, with 11 bases between them. CDR3 length: 15 residues. The CDR3 reads CASSPGGLRNTEAFF. Written as DNA, the CDR3 is TGTGCCAGCTCACCAGGAGGTTTACGGAACACTGAAGCTTTCTTT.

J is TRBJ2-5 and V is TRBV7-2; TRBD2 agrees at 11 bases. CDR1 is SGHTA, CDR2 FQGNSA, per germline. V was pared by 0 bases and J by 2 bases, with 5 bases of the junction left unmatched. The CDR3 extends over 17 amino acids. CDR3 in DNA: TGTGCCAGCAGCTTAGCCCTAGCGGGGGGTAATCAAGAGACCCAGTACTTC. Its protein product is CASSLALAGGNQETQYF.

This clone came up once. V usage is TRBV6-5 and J usage is TRBJ1-2; the match to TRBD1 covers 7 bases. J lost 4 bases, V lost 10 bases, and 9 bases had no gene match. This CDR3 has 13 residues. CDR1 is MNHEY and CDR2 is SVGAGI in the germline V gene. The CDR3 DNA reads as TGTGCCACCATCCAGACAGGGAGCTATGGCTACACCTTC. Its translation is CATIQTGSYGYTF.

This chain links TRBV7-2 with TRBJ1-5; D is uncertain. V dropped 5 bases and J dropped 0 bases, with 5 bases sitting between them. Germline loops: CDR1 SGHTA, CDR2 FQGNSA. This CDR3 region has 13 residues. CDR3 sequence (DNA): TGTGCCAGCAGCGACACTAGCAATCAGCCCCAGCATTTT. This encodes CASSDTSNQPQHF.

J is TRBJ1-2 and V is TRBV10-3, with 7 bases aligning to TRBD1. The V gene end was trimmed by 2 bases and the J gene end by 8 bases; junction bases not matched to a gene: 20. CDR3 length equals 18 residues. Per the germline V gene, CDR1 is ENHRY and CDR2 is SYGVKD. The DNA for the CDR3 is TGTGCCATCAGTGAGCCACGTAAAGGGGGCGTAATCCAGGGGGGCTACACCTTC. This codes for CAISEPRKGGVIQGGYTF.

The chain has TRBV4-2 and TRBJ2-7, with 10 positions matching TRBD1. This CDR3 region has 14 residues. The germline V gene has CDR1 LGHNA and CDR2 YNFKEQ. V was pared by 1 base and J by 7 bases, with 4 bases of the junction left unmatched. The CDR3 reads CASSQGTGGWEQYF. The CDR3 DNA reads TGTGCCAGCAGCCAAGGGACAGGGGGTTGGGAGCAGTACTTC.

J is TRBJ2-5 and V is TRBV18; D is possibly TRBD1 (6 bases). This CDR3 contains 14 residues. Germline V gives CDR1 KGHSH, CDR2 LQKENI. V was trimmed by 5 bases and J by 2 bases, leaving 12 bases between them. CDR3: CASSIMDSQETQYF. As DNA, the CDR3 is TGTGCCAGCTCAATTATGGACAGTCAAGAGACCCAGTACTTC.

The V and J genes are TRBV27 and TRBJ1-2, with 8 bases identical to TRBD1. V trimming: 4 bases; J trimming: 9 bases; junction bases outside the gene matches: 10. The germline gives CDR1 MNHEY, CDR2 SMNVEV (reference sequence). The CDR3 covers 14 residues. The CDR3 DNA sequence: TGTGCCAGCAGTTCCTCCGGACAGGGAAGGAGCTACACCTTC. Amino acids: CASSSSGQGRSYTF.

The chain links TRBV19 to TRBJ2-1, with 10 bases fitting TRBD2. Germline V CDR1 and CDR2: LNHDA, SQIVND (reference sequence). J was trimmed by 16 bases and V by 5 bases; bases with no gene match: 23. This CDR3 has 17 amino acids. CDR3 sequence (DNA): TGTGCCAGTAGTCGGCCGGACAGGGTCTTAGCGGGAGGCCGCCGATTCTTC. It specifies CASSRPDRVLAGGRRFF.

This chain links TRBV28 with TRBJ1-6, with unresolved D. The V end was cut by 5 bases, the J end by 7 bases, with 18 bases between. Per germline, CDR1 MDHEN and CDR2 SYDVKM. The CDR3 consists of 16 residues. CDR3 bases: TGTGCCAGCAGTCCCATGTACCAGGCAAAAAATTCACCCCTCCACTTT. It codes for CASSPMYQAKNSPLHF.

In regard to this clone: At one end, the junction sequence differs from germline, possibly due to a read error. J is TRBJ2-7 and V is TRBV28; 8 nucleotides agree with TRBD2. The CDR3 loop spans 12 amino acids. Per the germline V gene, CDR1 is MDHEN and CDR2 is SYDVKM. CDR3 sequence (DNA): TGTGCCAGCACCCCCCCGGGGGGGCTCCCCTTCTTC. Protein product: CASTPPGGLPFF.

A few counts support this clone. The chain has TRBV6-2 or TRBV6-3 and TRBJ2-7; D perhaps matches TRBD1 (6 bases). V was cut by 1 base and J by 5 bases, with 9 bases left in between. CDR3 length: 13 residues. Germline V gives CDR1 MNHEY, CDR2 SVGEGT. CDR3 nucleotides: TGTGCCAGCAGTTACTTCAGGGGCGACGAGCAGTACTTC. Its protein product is CASSYFRGDEQYF.

This sequence joins TRBV6-2 or TRBV6-3 and TRBJ2-1; TRBD2 might be the D (5 bases). CDR3 size: 15 residues. CDR1 MNHEY and CDR2 SVGEGT come from the germline V gene. Trimming shortened V by 4 bases and J by 7 bases, and 17 bases separated the two germline ends. The CDR3 sequence is CASSFLAQQSNEQFF. The CDR3 region has the DNA TGTGCCAGCAGTTTTCTAGCCCAACAGTCTAATGAGCAGTTCTTC.

The rearrangement joins TRBV2 to TRBJ2-5; 11 bases agree with TRBD2. The trim removed 6 bases at V and 7 bases at J, leaving 10 bases unmatched. Germline V CDR1 and CDR2: SNHLY, FYNNEI. This CDR3 spans 15 amino acids. The CDR3 bases are TGTGCCAGCAGAGGGACGACTAGCGGGGTACTGACCCAGTACTTC. The encoded protein is CASRGTTSGVLTQYF. Complete variable domain (other parts from reference TRBV2 and TRBJ2-5): EPEVTQTPSHQVTQMGQEVILRCVPISNHLYFYWYRQILGQKVEFLVSFYNNEISEKSEIFDDQFSVERPDGSNFTLKIRSTKLEDSAMYFCASRGTTSGVLTQYFGPGTRLLVL.

This chain connects TRBV4-2 to TRBJ2-1; D is ambiguous. This CDR3 comprises 14 residues. V was shortened by 0 bases and J by 6 bases, with 9 bases between the two germline ends. Germline V gene data show CDR1 as LGHNA and CDR2 as YNFKEQ. The DNA of the CDR3 is TGTGCCAGCAGCCAAGATGGTCTCCTCAATGAGCAGTTCTTC. It specifies CASSQDGLLNEQFF.

V and J are TRBV5-5 and TRBJ2-1; 8 nucleotides align to TRBD2. This CDR3 is 15 amino acids long. J lost 10 bases, V lost 2 bases, and 11 bases had no gene match. Looked up from germline, CDR1 is SGHKS and CDR2 is YYEKEE (reference sequence). CDR3 amino acids: CASSFSGGRTREQFF. DNA for the CDR3: TGTGCCAGCAGCTTTTCGGGGGGGCGTACAAGAGAGCAGTTCTTC.

The CDR3 here is CSASGDWRDTEAFF. For the CDR3, the DNA is TGCAGTGCCAGTGGGGATTGGCGGGACACTGAAGCTTTCTTT. This chain links TRBV20-1 with TRBJ1-1; D gene unclear. With 6 bases removed from V and 3 bases from J, the gap between germline ends came to 17 bases. The CDR3 has 14 residues. Germline-derived CDR1 and CDR2 are DFQATT and SNEGSKA (reference sequence).

Note on this clone: Other nucleotide sequences in the sample specify the same CDR3. The rearrangement uses TRBV15 and TRBJ2-3; no clear D gene. The V and J ends lost 0 bases and 6 bases respectively, with 7 bases between them. The germline V gene has CDR1 LNHNV and CDR2 YYDKDF (reference sequence). There are 13 residues in the CDR3. The CDR3 sequence: CATSRELSDTQYF. The CDR3 DNA reads TGTGCCACCAGCAGAGAACTTTCCGATACGCAGTATTTT.

The chain employs TRBV7-9 and TRBJ1-2; unclear D gene. Per the germline V gene, CDR1 is SEHNR and CDR2 is FQNEAQ (reference sequence). The V gene lost 7 bases and the J gene lost 2 bases, with 11 bases spanning the gap. The CDR3 sequence is 13 residues long. The CDR3 loop reads CASNKEGNYGYTF. The CDR3 nucleotides read TGTGCCAGCAATAAGGAGGGAAACTATGGCTACACCTTC.

The chain is built from TRBV7-2 and TRBJ1-6, with a weak D call TRBD1 (5 bases). The CDR3 runs to 15 residues. CDR1 and CDR2 from the germline V gene are SGHTA and FQGNSA. V lost 5 bases and J 9 bases, leaving 17 bases between the germline ends. CDR3 region: CASSPRRGGISPLHF. In nucleotides, the CDR3 is TGTGCCAGCAGCCCCCGGAGGGGAGGAATTTCACCCCTCCACTTT. Complete variable domain (other parts from reference TRBV7-2 and TRBJ1-6): GAGVSQSPSNKVTEKGKDVELRCDPISGHTALYWYRQSLGQGLEFLIYFQGNSAPDKSGLPSDRFSAERTGGSVSTLTIQRTQQEDSAVYLCASSPRRGGISPLHFGNGTRLTVT.